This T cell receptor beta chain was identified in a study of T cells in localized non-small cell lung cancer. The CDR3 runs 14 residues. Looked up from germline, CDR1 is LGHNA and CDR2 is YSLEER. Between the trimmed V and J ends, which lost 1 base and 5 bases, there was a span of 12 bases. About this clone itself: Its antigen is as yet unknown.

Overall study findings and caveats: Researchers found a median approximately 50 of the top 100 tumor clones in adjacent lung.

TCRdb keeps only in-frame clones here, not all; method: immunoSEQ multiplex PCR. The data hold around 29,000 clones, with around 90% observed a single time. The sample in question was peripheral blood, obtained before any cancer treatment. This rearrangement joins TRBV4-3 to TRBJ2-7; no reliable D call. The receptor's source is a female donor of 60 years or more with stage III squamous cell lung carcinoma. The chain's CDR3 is CASSQVGSPHEQYF. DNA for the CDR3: TGCGCCAGCAGCCAAGTCGGATCCCCCCACGAGCAGTACTTC.